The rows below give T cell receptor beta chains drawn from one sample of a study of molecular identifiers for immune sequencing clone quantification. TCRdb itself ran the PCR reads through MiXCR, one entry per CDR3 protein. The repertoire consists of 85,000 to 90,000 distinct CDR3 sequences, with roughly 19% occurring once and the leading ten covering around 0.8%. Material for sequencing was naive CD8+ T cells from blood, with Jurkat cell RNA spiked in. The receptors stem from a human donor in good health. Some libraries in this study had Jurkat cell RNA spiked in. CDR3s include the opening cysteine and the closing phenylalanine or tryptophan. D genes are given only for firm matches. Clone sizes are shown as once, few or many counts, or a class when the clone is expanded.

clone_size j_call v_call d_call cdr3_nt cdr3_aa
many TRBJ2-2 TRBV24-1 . TGTGCCACCAGTGCAGGGACGCAGGAACCCGGGGAGCTGTTTTTT CATSAGTQEPGELFF
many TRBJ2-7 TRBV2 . TGTGCCAGCGAGGGGGGAGCCTACGAGCAGTACTTC CASEGGAYEQYF
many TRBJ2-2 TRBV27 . TGTGCCAGCAGTTTATATGCCCGAACAGGGAACACCGGGGAGCTGTTTTTT CASSLYARTGNTGELFF
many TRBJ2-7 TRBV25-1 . TGTGCCAGCAGTGGACAGCCGGATTACGAGCAGTACTTC CASSGQPDYEQYF
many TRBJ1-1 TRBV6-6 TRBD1 TGTGCCAGCAGTTACACCGGACAGGGGGGCACTGAAGCTTTCTTT CASSYTGQGGTEAFF
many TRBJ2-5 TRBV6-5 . TGTGCCAGCAGTGAGGTGGGGAAGGGAGAAGAGACCCAGTACTTC CASSEVGKGEETQYF
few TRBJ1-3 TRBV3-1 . TGTGCCAGCAGCCAAGACGTCTACTCTGGAAACACCACATATTTT CASSQDVYSGNTTYF
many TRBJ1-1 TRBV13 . TGTGCCAGCAGCTTAGGTAGGGGCAGTTTTTACACTGAAGCTTTCTTT CASSLGRGSFYTEAFF
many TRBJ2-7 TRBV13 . TGTGCCAGCAGCTCCCGGACTAAAAATAACGAGCAGTACTTC CASSSRTKNNEQYF
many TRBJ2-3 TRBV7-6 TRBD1 TGTGCCAGCAGCTTAGCCACAGGGGGCTGGGATACGCAGTATTTT CASSLATGGWDTQYF
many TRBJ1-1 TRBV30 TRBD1 TGTGCCTGTTACGCCCGGGACAGGGGGCCCAGGGAAGCTTTCTTT CACYARDRGPREAFF
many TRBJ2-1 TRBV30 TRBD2 TGTGCCTGGACTAGCGGAACGAATGAGCAGTTCTTC CAWTSGTNEQFF
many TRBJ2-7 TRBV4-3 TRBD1 TGCGCCAGCAGCCAAGGGGACAGTTTAGACTACGAGCAGTACTTC CASSQGDSLDYEQYF
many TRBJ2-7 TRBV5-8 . TGTGCCAGCAGCCCTGGGTCTCTTCGGTACTTC CASSPGSLRYF